The 12 T cell receptor beta chains below were found in one sample sequenced in a study of Graves' ophthalmopathy and Graves' hyperthyroidism. Amplification of the TCR beta CDR3 regions used RNA transcripts (as template). The first-round RT-PCR employed HTBI primers together with the Qiagen OneStep RT-PCR kit. A multiplex PCR was then performed as the second round. Each CDR3 protein is one row after TCRdb ran MiXCR on the multiplex PCR reads. The sample holds a few hundred thousand distinct CDR3 sequences, 15% to 19% seen once. The sequencing input was peripheral blood. Receptors were obtained from a woman aged 18-35 years with stable Graves' hyperthyroidism.

The J gene is TRBJ1-1, the V gene TRBV12-3 or TRBV12-4; 7 bases agree with TRBD1. The CDR3 is made up of 16 amino acids. After removal of 4 bases from V and 11 bases from J, the junction contained 19 bases not matched to a gene. The CDR3 DNA follows: TGTGCCAGCAGTTCGGTGACAGGGTCAATTGGGAGGTTGGCTTTCTTT. Protein: CASSSVTGSIGRLAFF.

This clonotype was observed a few times. The chain joins TRBV6-5 to TRBJ1-5; 8 bases fit TRBD1. The CDR3 runs 14 residues. Germline lookup yields CDR1 MNHEY and CDR2 SVGAGI. With V trimmed by 2 bases and J by 6 bases, 3 bases remained unmatched. CDR3 in amino acids: CASSYDRGGQPQHF. In DNA form, the CDR3 reads TGTGCCAGCAGTTACGACAGGGGAGGTCAGCCCCAGCATTTT.

The chain links TRBV5-1 to TRBJ1-1; 9 positions agree with TRBD1. V lost 4 bases, J lost 9 bases, and 4 bases stayed unmatched. Germline values: CDR1 SGHRS, CDR2 YFSETQ. The CDR3 is 12 residues long. The CDR3 DNA reads TGCGCCAGCAGCCTGGGGACAGGGCAAGCTTTCTTT. Its protein is CASSLGTGQAFF. Complete variable domain (other parts from reference TRBV5-1 and TRBJ1-1): KAGVTQTPRYLIKTRGQQVTLSCSPISGHRSVSWYQQTPGQGLQFLFEYFSETQRNKGNFPGRFSGRQFSNSRSEMNVSTLELGDSALYLCASSLGTGQAFFGQGTRLTVV.

This clonotype was counted only a few times. An end of the junction does not agree with germline; a read error may underlie this. The chain recombines TRBV7-2 with TRBJ2-5, with D possibly matching TRBD1 (5 bases). CDR1 SGHTA and CDR2 FQGNSA come from the germline V gene. This CDR3 spans 13 amino acids. CDR3 amino acids: CANSLQDRETQYF. For the CDR3, the DNA is TGTGCCAACAGCTTACAGGACCGGGAGACCCAGTACTTC.

This clonotype was seen a single time. The rearrangement links TRBV7-2 to TRBJ2-7; D may be TRBD2 (5 bases). The CDR3 runs to 14 residues. Trimming took off 4 bases at V and 5 bases at J, with 15 bases between the two ends. Per the germline V gene, CDR1 is SGHTA and CDR2 is FQGNSA. CDR3 coding DNA: TGTGCCAGCAGCTCCCCTGGACTCGGAAACGAGCAGTACTTC. Its protein product is CASSSPGLGNEQYF.

This clonotype was found many times. The chain links TRBV12-3 or TRBV12-4 to TRBJ2-7, with 7 positions matching TRBD1. The CDR3 runs to 14 residues. The trim removed 6 bases at V and 0 bases at J, leaving 5 bases unmatched. The CDR3 region is CASRLTGISYEQYF. The CDR3, as DNA: TGTGCCAGCAGGTTGACAGGGATCTCCTACGAGCAGTACTTC.

This clonotype was detected ten times or more. This chain uses TRBV7-8 with TRBJ2-7; tentative D call: TRBD2 (5 bases). Trimming stripped 8 bases from V and 3 bases from J, with 17 bases between. The CDR3 sequence is 14 residues long. Germline assignment: CDR1 SGHVS and CDR2 FQNEAQ. The CDR3 sequence is CASLGLAAGYEQYF. The DNA of the CDR3 is TGTGCCAGCCTTGGTCTTGCTGCGGGCTACGAGCAGTACTTC.

The chain joins TRBV6-1 to TRBJ1-2, with D uncertain. CDR3 length equals 15 residues. Deletions cut 3 bases from V and 1 base from J, with 12 bases between. Germline V gives CDR1 MNHNS, CDR2 SASEGT. CDR3: CASSEWRRLNYGYTF. The CDR3 DNA sequence: TGTGCCAGCAGTGAGTGGAGGCGCCTTAACTATGGCTACACCTTC.

In this sample, this clonotype turned up many times. The chain uses TRBV6-1 and TRBJ1-3; TRBD1 matches at 8 bases. V lost 6 bases, J lost 2 bases, and 6 bases stayed unmatched. Germline V CDR1 and CDR2: MNHNS, SASEGT. The CDR3 is 15 residues long. DNA of the CDR3: TGTGCCAGCAGCCTCCTGGACAGGGCTGGAAACACCATATATTTT. It is translated as CASSLLDRAGNTIYF.

This clonotype was counted at least ten times. The chain joins TRBV2 to TRBJ1-1; D is ambiguous. CDR1 is SNHLY, CDR2 FYNNEI, per germline. The V end lost 6 bases, the J end lost 2 bases, and 13 bases lay between the germline ends. The CDR3 consists of 14 residues. CDR3 protein: CASRRRVYNTEAFF. For the CDR3, the DNA is TGTGCCAGCAGGCGCCGGGTTTACAACACTGAAGCTTTCTTT.

The chain combines TRBV7-3 with TRBJ2-2; no clear D gene. The CDR3 is made up of 15 amino acids. Trimming left V 5 bases short and J 4 bases short, with 14 bases between. Germline CDR1 and CDR2: SGHTA and FQGTGA. The DNA for the CDR3 is TGTGCCAGCAGCCCCCGGGTCCCGGGCACCGGGGAGCTGTTTTTT. Translation gives CASSPRVPGTGELFF.

This clonotype was counted many times. The genes are TRBV6-1 and TRBJ2-5; no clear D. V dropped 6 bases and J dropped 5 bases, with 13 bases sitting between them. There are 13 residues in the CDR3. CDR1 MNHNS and CDR2 SASEGT come from the germline V gene. CDR3 in DNA: TGTGCCAGCAGGGACGGCATGACGGAGACCCAGTACTTC. It yields the protein CASRDGMTETQYF.